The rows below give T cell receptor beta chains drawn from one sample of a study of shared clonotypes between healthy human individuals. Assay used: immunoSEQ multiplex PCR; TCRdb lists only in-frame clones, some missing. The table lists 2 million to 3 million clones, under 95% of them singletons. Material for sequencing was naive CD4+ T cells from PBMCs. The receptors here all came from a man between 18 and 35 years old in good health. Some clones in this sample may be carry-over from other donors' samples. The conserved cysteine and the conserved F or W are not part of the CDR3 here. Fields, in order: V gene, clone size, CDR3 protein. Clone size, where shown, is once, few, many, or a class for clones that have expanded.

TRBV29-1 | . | SVEGQGNINEQF
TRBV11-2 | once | ASSPGQGPSNQPQH
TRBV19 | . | ASSRDRDYEQY
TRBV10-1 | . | ASSYAPGQPTGELF
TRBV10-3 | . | AISERLAEAYEQY
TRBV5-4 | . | ASSFKGGSSYEQY
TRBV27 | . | ATSIGTGGLEQY
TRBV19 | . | ASSIYSSGYT
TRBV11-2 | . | ASSGVWRAKRGHNEQY
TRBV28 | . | ASSPGQGPYGQF
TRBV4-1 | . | ASSRSTGTGKAF
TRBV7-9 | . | ASSNRLGGGDEQF
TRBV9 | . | ASSVGGAGEQF
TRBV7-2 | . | ASSRGTDNTGELF
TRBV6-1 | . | ASTETSYEQY
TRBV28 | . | ASSLRHKPLH
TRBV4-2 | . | ASSQDGQGIDQPQH
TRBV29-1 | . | SPWTVNTEAF
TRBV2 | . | ATRTSGKAGDTQY
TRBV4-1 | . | ASSLTGAETQY